A selection of T cell receptor beta chains follows, all from one sample in a study of yellow fever vaccine responses in identical twins. TCRdb processed the RT-PCR reads anew with MiXCR; each CDR3 protein has one entry. The sample records around 2,200 distinct CDR3 sequences, 82% being singletons. Sequenced here: T cells from blood (PBMCs), unsorted or a sorted subset (not recorded which), sampled before or after yellow fever vaccination (not recorded which). Receptors originate from a woman in her late teens or twenties who received the yellow fever vaccine. CDR3s include the opening cysteine and the closing phenylalanine or tryptophan. A D gene is named only where the DNA matches it firmly. Only part of the rows carry a size: once, few, many, or a class if the clone is expanded.

-,-,TRBJ2-1,TRBV3-1,CASSANTESYNEQFF,TGTGCCAGCAGCGCAAATACGGAGTCCTACAATGAGCAGTTCTTC
-,TRBD2,TRBJ2-1,TRBV6-4,CASSDSGGANEQFF,TGTGCCAGCAGTGACAGCGGGGGGGCCAATGAGCAGTTCTTC
few,-,TRBJ1-1,TRBV10-1,CASSVSLNTEAFF,TGCGCCAGCAGTGTTTCCCTGAACACTGAAGCTTTCTTT
-,-,TRBJ1-2,TRBV28,CASSLPDLAGGYTF,TGTGCCAGCAGTTTACCCGACCTTGCCGGGGGCTACACCTTC
few,-,TRBJ1-3,TRBV10-3,CAISGEGDTIYF,TGTGCCATCAGTGGTGAGGGGGACACCATATATTTT
-,-,TRBJ2-2,TRBV14,CASSQEGSSGELFF,TGTGCCAGCAGCCAAGAAGGAAGTTCCGGGGAGCTGTTTTTT
-,-,TRBJ1-1,TRBV11-2,CASSFFFEAFF,TGTGCCAGCAGCTTTTTTTTTGAAGCTTTCTTT
-,TRBD1,TRBJ1-3,TRBV13,CASSPRTGGNTIYF,TGTGCCAGCAGCCCTAGGACAGGCGGCAACACCATATATTTT
-,-,TRBJ1-1,TRBV6-5,CASSYRRYRAPDTEAFF,TGTGCCAGCAGTTATAGACGTTACAGGGCCCCAGACACTGAAGCTTTCTTT
-,-,TRBJ2-1,TRBV5-1,CASSLVLGNNEQFF,TGCGCCAGCAGCTTGGTACTAGGAAACAATGAGCAGTTCTTC
-,-,TRBJ1-1,TRBV10-3,CATGGWGTEAFF,TGTGCCACCGGGGGCTGGGGCACTGAAGCTTTCTTT
-,-,TRBJ2-1,TRBV12-3/TRBV12-4,CASSYLAGEQFF,TGTGCCAGCAGTTATTTGGCCGGTGAGCAGTTCTTC
-,TRBD1,TRBJ1-3,TRBV29-1,CSVRAGGGNTIYF,TGCAGCGTTCGGGCAGGGGGAGGAAACACCATATATTTT
once,-,TRBJ1-2,TRBV4-1,CASSQNHQSNYGYTF,TGCGCCAGCAGCCAAAATCACCAGTCTAACTATGGCTACACCTTC
few,-,TRBJ2-3,TRBV27,CASSPRGSRTDTQYF,TGTGCCAGCAGTCCTAGAGGCTCGAGGACAGATACGCAGTATTTT
-,TRBD2,TRBJ2-7,TRBV11-1,CASSLFGLAVSYEQYF,TGTGCCAGCAGCTTGTTCGGACTAGCGGTATCCTACGAGCAGTACTTC
-,TRBD2,TRBJ2-5,TRBV12-5,CASGWSGEYQETQYF,TGTGCTAGTGGTTGGAGCGGGGAGTACCAAGAGACCCAGTACTTC
-,TRBD1,TRBJ1-5,TRBV29-1,CSVSSGTDNQPQHF,TGCAGCGTTAGCTCCGGGACAGATAATCAGCCCCAGCATTTT
-,-,TRBJ2-1,TRBV12-3/TRBV12-4,CASSLRGTQPWAF,TGTGCCAGCAGTTTAAGGGGGACTCAACCTTGGGCCTTC